The rows below give T cell receptor beta chains drawn from one sample of a study of blood T cell repertoires in COVID-19. TCRdb's copy holds only in-frame clones and misses some; the assay was immunoSEQ multiplex PCR. Altogether some 220,000 clones are present, approximately 81% being singletons, with the ten largest covering 5.1%. The sample comprised peripheral blood. These receptors all come from an older woman who had recovered from COVID-19. The CDR3 runs from the conserved cysteine through the conserved F or W. D genes are given only for firm matches. Clone size is given for some rows only: seen once, a few or many times, or a class if the clone is expanded.

V gene	J gene	D gene	clone size	CDR3 DNA	CDR3 protein
TRBV30	TRBJ2-1	.	few	TGTGCCTGGAGTCCAGGGAATGAGCAGTTCTTC	CAWSPGNEQFF
TRBV6-5	TRBJ1-6	.	.	TGTGCCAGCAGTAGAAATACACCTTATAATTCACCCCTCCACTTT	CASSRNTPYNSPLHF
TRBV5-1	TRBJ1-1	TRBD1	.	TGCGCCAGCAGCATAAGACAGGGGGCGGATGGAGAAGCTTTCTTT	CASSIRQGADGEAFF
TRBV9	TRBJ2-1	TRBD2	.	TGTGCCAGCAGCGCCGGGACTAGCGGGGGGTACAATGAGCAGTTCTTC	CASSAGTSGGYNEQFF
TRBV19	TRBJ2-5	.	.	TGTGCCAGTAAGGGAGGAGAGGACCCCCGGGAGACCCAGTACTTC	CASKGGEDPRETQYF
TRBV11-3	TRBJ1-2	TRBD1	.	TGTGCCAGCAGCCAAATGACAGGGGGCATCTATGGCTACACCTTC	CASSQMTGGIYGYTF
TRBV18	TRBJ2-5	.	.	TGTGCCAGCTCACCAAACAATGTGGAGACCCAGTACTTC	CASSPNNVETQYF
TRBV23-1	TRBJ1-1	.	.	TGCGCCAGCAGGGTTGGGGCCTCTGAAGCTTTCTTT	CASRVGASEAFF
TRBV5-1	TRBJ1-4	TRBD1	once	TGCGCCAGCAGCTTGGACGGGACAGGGTCTGAAAAACTGTTTTTT	CASSLDGTGSEKLFF
TRBV5-1	TRBJ2-1	TRBD1	.	TGCGCCAGCAGCTGGCATGGGACAGACAATGAGCAGTTCTTC	CASSWHGTDNEQFF
TRBV16	TRBJ2-3	TRBD2	once	TGTGCCAGCAGCCAAGACTCCGGTTCTAGCGGCGCCCCTTTGGCAGATACGCAGTATTTT	CASSQDSGSSGAPLADTQYF
TRBV4-2	TRBJ2-1	.	.	TGTGCCAGCAGCCAAGCGCTACTAGCCATAGAAGAGCAGTTCTTC	CASSQALLAIEEQFF
TRBV18	TRBJ2-5	.	.	TGTGCCAGCTCCCGTCTGGCGGGGGACAAAGAGACCCAGTACTTC	CASSRLAGDKETQYF
TRBV7-9	TRBJ1-1	.	.	TGTGCCAGCAGCCCTAGCGTTGAAGCTTTCTTT	CASSPSVEAFF
TRBV7-9	TRBJ2-1	TRBD2	few	TGTGCCAGCAGCCCAACCGACGGGGGGGCCAGTAATGAGCAGTTCTTC	CASSPTDGGASNEQFF
TRBV5-5	TRBJ1-4	TRBD1	.	TGTGCCAGCAGCCACGGACAGGTCGGAGGGGAAAAACTGTTTTTT	CASSHGQVGGEKLFF
TRBV10-3	TRBJ1-1	.	.	TGTGCCATCAGTGAGTCAGAGGGAGTGATGAACACTGAAGCTTTCTTT	CAISESEGVMNTEAFF
TRBV19	TRBJ2-2	.	once	TGTGCCAGTAGCCTAGCGTTTGGGACGAACACCGGGGAGCTGTTTTTT	CASSLAFGTNTGELFF
TRBV27	TRBJ2-2	.	.	TGTGCCAGCAGTCTAACAGGATTCGCGAACACCGGGGAGCTGTTTTTT	CASSLTGFANTGELFF
TRBV27	TRBJ2-1	.	.	TGTGCCAGCAGCCCAGTGGTGGGGGCCGATGAGCAGTTCTTC	CASSPVVGADEQFF
TRBV30	TRBJ2-7	.	.	TGTGCCTGGAGTGTACCTAAATCCTACGAGCAGTACTTC	CAWSVPKSYEQYF
TRBV11-2	TRBJ2-3	TRBD1	once	TGTGCCAGCAGCCCCCCAGGGGGAAGAGATACGCAGTATTTT	CASSPPGGRDTQYF
TRBV14	TRBJ2-2	.	.	TGTGCCAGCAGCCTATTTACAGGGCACACCGGGGAGCTGTTTTTT	CASSLFTGHTGELFF
TRBV11-3	TRBJ2-3	TRBD2	.	TGTGCCAGCAGCAACCGACTAGCGGGGTCGACAGATACGCAGTATTTT	CASSNRLAGSTDTQYF
TRBV29-1	TRBJ1-4	TRBD1	.	TGCAGCGTGTCCGGGACAGTGACAACTAATGAAAAACTGTTTTTT	CSVSGTVTTNEKLFF
TRBV28	TRBJ2-7	.	many	TGTGCCAGCGGGGGGGGCTCCAGCTCCTACGAGCAGTACTTC	CASGGGSSSYEQYF
TRBV4-2	TRBJ1-2	.	few	TGTGCCAGCAGCCCGACGAATCAGGGTTCTAACTATGGCTACACCTTC	CASSPTNQGSNYGYTF
TRBV7-9	TRBJ1-5	.	.	TGTGCCAGCAGCCCTGACACCAATCAGCCCCAGCATTTT	CASSPDTNQPQHF
TRBV27	TRBJ1-5	TRBD1	.	TGTGCCAGCAGTTCCGACAGGGGGCAGCCCCAGCATTTT	CASSSDRGQPQHF
TRBV24-1	TRBJ1-2	.	.	TGTGCCACCAGTGCCTCTAAAAACAGGGTCAGATATGGCTACACCTTC	CATSASKNRVRYGYTF
TRBV11-1	TRBJ2-7	TRBD1	.	TGTGCCAGCAGTCGAACCGGGACAGGGTCTTACGAGCAGTACTTC	CASSRTGTGSYEQYF
TRBV5-4	TRBJ1-2	.	.	TGTGCCAGCAGCTTTCAGTTAGGTGACAAAGGCTATGGCTACACCTTC	CASSFQLGDKGYGYTF